This T cell receptor (beta chain) was observed in a study of OX40 agonist ivuxolimab in advanced cancers. The V gene end was trimmed by 7 bases and the J gene end by 4 bases; junction bases not matched to a gene: 13. Germline CDR1 SGHDT, CDR2 YYEEEE. The CDR3 totals 16 residues. Some clones are missing from TCRdb's copy, which holds only in-frame ones; the method was immunoSEQ multiplex PCR. The sample includes 30,000 to 35,000 clones, roughly 82% of them seen just once. This sequence originates from an adult with an advanced solid tumor such as melanoma, head and neck, liver or kidney cancer. Sequenced material: CD4+ or CD8+ T cells sorted from blood, taken in a trial of the OX40 agonist ivuxolimab. This chain links TRBV5-6 with TRBJ1-2, with 10 bases identical to TRBD1. The DNA of the CDR3 is TGTGCCAGCGGGAAAAGACAGGGGGCTCTAGGCTATGGCTACACCTTC. Its translation is CASGKRQGALGYGYTF.